The sequence of this T cell receptor beta chain was determined in a study of shared clonotypes between healthy human individuals. The method was immunoSEQ multiplex PCR; TCRdb's version includes in-frame clones alone and lacks a portion of them. Of millions of clones in the sample, over 85% are singletons; the top ten hold about 1.1%. Naivety among CD8 cells was defined by CD45RO negativity and positive CCR7 selection, thereby excluding terminally differentiated effector memory CD45RA+ cells. This CDR3 has 16 residues. Germline CDR1 is SGHAT and CDR2 is FQNNGV. V was trimmed by 1 base and J by 1 base, leaving 14 bases between them.

The gene calls are TRBV11-2 and TRBJ2-7; possibly TRBD1 or TRBD2 for D (5 bases each). The receptor was isolated from a man between 18 and 29 years old in good health. Sequencing was done on a sample of naive CD8+ T cells sorted from blood. The CDR3 region is CASSLVEGLGSYEQYF. DNA of the CDR3: TGTGCCAGCAGCTTAGTTGAGGGGCTAGGATCCTACGAGCAGTACTTC. Using reference TRBV11-2 and TRBJ2-7 for the parts outside the CDR3, the full variable domain is EAGVAQSPRYKIIEKRQSVAFWCNPISGHATLYWYQQILGQGPKLLIQFQNNGVVDDSQLPKDRFSAERLKGVDSTLKIQPAKLEDSAVYLCASSLVEGLGSYEQYFGPGTRLTVT.